These T cell receptor beta chains were read from a single sample in a study of graft-versus-host responses after intestinal transplantation. Which antigens these TCRs recognize remains unknown. The repertoire was sequenced with immunoSEQ multiplex PCR; TCRdb's copy has only in-frame clones and lacks some. The sample has about 91,000 clones, 91% seen once. The material was unstimulated CD4+ T cells sorted from spleen or lymph node cells, obtained before transplant. The origin of the receptors is a human donor who was the organ donor for an intestinal transplant. Each CDR3 is given with its conserved first and last residue. The D gene is left open where the match is weak. Not every row has a clone size; where given, it reads once, few, many or a size class.

v_gene: TRBV7-9; abundance: -; j_gene: TRBJ1-2; d_gene: -; CDR3aa: CASSSESRGAHGYTF; CDR3nt: TGTGCCAGCAGCTCCGAAAGCCGGGGGGCTCATGGCTACACCTTC
v_gene: TRBV5-1; abundance: -; j_gene: TRBJ1-1; d_gene: TRBD1; CDR3aa: CASSVGQGRGNTEAFF; CDR3nt: TGCGCCAGCAGCGTGGGACAGGGCCGGGGGAACACTGAAGCTTTCTTT
v_gene: TRBV5-1; abundance: -; j_gene: TRBJ2-3; d_gene: -; CDR3aa: CASSKDWTTDTQYF; CDR3nt: TGCGCCAGCAGCAAGGATTGGACAACAGATACGCAGTATTTT
v_gene: TRBV9; abundance: few; j_gene: TRBJ2-7; d_gene: TRBD2; CDR3aa: CASSVGTLAGHEQYF; CDR3nt: TGTGCCAGCAGCGTAGGAACCCTAGCGGGGCACGAGCAGTACTTC
v_gene: TRBV6-4; abundance: -; j_gene: TRBJ1-5; d_gene: -; CDR3aa: CASSDWAGQPQHF; CDR3nt: TGTGCCAGCAGTGACTGGGCAGGTCAGCCCCAGCATTTT
v_gene: TRBV18; abundance: -; j_gene: TRBJ2-1; d_gene: -; CDR3aa: CASSPPILQGINEQFF; CDR3nt: TGTGCCAGCTCACCACCAATTCTCCAGGGGATTAATGAGCAGTTCTTC
v_gene: TRBV28; abundance: -; j_gene: TRBJ2-1; d_gene: TRBD2; CDR3aa: CASSPPYLSSGRSNEQFF; CDR3nt: TGTGCCAGCAGTCCCCCCTATCTTTCGAGCGGGAGGAGCAATGAGCAGTTCTTC
v_gene: TRBV7-3; abundance: -; j_gene: TRBJ1-1; d_gene: -; CDR3aa: CASSLQVSTEAFF; CDR3nt: TGTGCCAGCAGCTTACAGGTTAGCACTGAAGCTTTCTTT
v_gene: TRBV9; abundance: -; j_gene: TRBJ2-7; d_gene: TRBD1; CDR3aa: CASSVRAGTGDYEQYF; CDR3nt: TGTGCCAGCAGCGTCCGAGCCGGGACAGGGGACTACGAGCAGTACTTC
v_gene: TRBV5-1; abundance: -; j_gene: TRBJ2-7; d_gene: TRBD2; CDR3aa: CASSPGLAGAREQYF; CDR3nt: TGCGCCAGCAGCCCCGGACTAGCGGGAGCGCGGGAGCAGTACTTC
v_gene: TRBV19; abundance: -; j_gene: TRBJ2-5; d_gene: -; CDR3aa: CASRPLDTETQYF; CDR3nt: TGTGCCAGTAGACCACTAGATACGGAGACCCAGTACTTC
v_gene: TRBV30; abundance: -; j_gene: TRBJ2-6; d_gene: -; CDR3aa: CAGTRAGANVLTF; CDR3nt: TGTGCCGGCACTAGAGCTGGGGCCAACGTCCTGACTTTC
v_gene: TRBV5-1; abundance: -; j_gene: TRBJ1-1; d_gene: TRBD1; CDR3aa: CASSVNDRGTEAFF; CDR3nt: TGCGCCAGCAGCGTAAACGACAGGGGCACTGAAGCTTTCTTT
v_gene: TRBV19; abundance: -; j_gene: TRBJ2-5; d_gene: TRBD2; CDR3aa: CASRAAGVGETQYF; CDR3nt: TGTGCCAGTAGGGCAGCGGGAGTGGGGGAGACCCAGTACTTC
v_gene: TRBV2; abundance: once; j_gene: TRBJ1-4; d_gene: -; CDR3aa: CASSSDSNEKLFF; CDR3nt: TGTGCCAGCAGTTCAGACAGCAATGAAAAACTGTTTTTT
v_gene: TRBV5-1; abundance: once; j_gene: TRBJ1-1; d_gene: -; CDR3aa: CASSLGLQGIPVNTEAFF; CDR3nt: TGCGCCAGCAGCTTAGGTCTCCAGGGTATACCGGTGAACACTGAAGCTTTCTTT
v_gene: TRBV6-5; abundance: -; j_gene: TRBJ1-2; d_gene: -; CDR3aa: CASSRQNYYGYTF; CDR3nt: TGTGCCAGCAGCCGACAGAATTACTATGGCTACACCTTC
v_gene: TRBV6-6; abundance: -; j_gene: TRBJ2-5; d_gene: -; CDR3aa: CASSQGFSQETQYF; CDR3nt: TGTGCCAGCAGCCAGGGGTTCTCGCAAGAGACCCAGTACTTC
v_gene: TRBV7-9; abundance: once; j_gene: TRBJ2-1; d_gene: -; CDR3aa: CASSLGLSSYNEQFF; CDR3nt: TGTGCCAGCAGCTTAGGCCTTAGCTCCTACAATGAGCAGTTCTTC
v_gene: TRBV7-8; abundance: -; j_gene: TRBJ1-5; d_gene: -; CDR3aa: CASSLFPTGVNQPQHF; CDR3nt: TGTGCCAGCAGCTTATTCCCCACAGGAGTAAATCAGCCCCAGCATTTT
v_gene: TRBV13; abundance: -; j_gene: TRBJ2-7; d_gene: TRBD1; CDR3aa: CASSFSTDRVGSYEQYF; CDR3nt: TGTGCCAGCAGCTTTTCCACCGACAGGGTGGGGTCCTACGAGCAGTACTTC
v_gene: TRBV19; abundance: -; j_gene: TRBJ2-2; d_gene: -; CDR3aa: CASSGVAAANTGELFF; CDR3nt: TGTGCCAGTAGCGGTGTAGCGGCGGCGAACACCGGGGAGCTGTTTTTT
v_gene: TRBV6-1; abundance: -; j_gene: TRBJ1-5; d_gene: TRBD1; CDR3aa: CASSEAANRGDQPQHF; CDR3nt: TGTGCCAGCAGTGAAGCGGCCAACAGGGGGGATCAGCCCCAGCATTTT
v_gene: TRBV11-3; abundance: -; j_gene: TRBJ1-2; d_gene: TRBD1; CDR3aa: CASSGARGPGYTF; CDR3nt: TGTGCCAGCAGCGGGGCAAGGGGGCCTGGCTACACCTTC
v_gene: TRBV6-1; abundance: -; j_gene: TRBJ1-5; d_gene: -; CDR3aa: CASRRYDQPQHF; CDR3nt: TGTGCCAGCAGGAGGTACGATCAGCCCCAGCATTTT
v_gene: TRBV7-9; abundance: -; j_gene: TRBJ1-1; d_gene: -; CDR3aa: CASSFSGGDTEAFF; CDR3nt: TGTGCCAGCAGCTTCTCCGGGGGGGACACTGAAGCTTTCTTT
v_gene: TRBV9; abundance: -; j_gene: TRBJ1-1; d_gene: -; CDR3aa: CASSVIRNTEAFF; CDR3nt: TGTGCCAGCAGCGTGATTAGGAACACTGAAGCTTTCTTT
v_gene: TRBV6-5; abundance: -; j_gene: TRBJ2-3; d_gene: TRBD2; CDR3aa: CASSRGGTDTQYF; CDR3nt: TGTGCCAGCAGCCGGGGGGGAACAGATACGCAGTATTTT
v_gene: TRBV5-1; abundance: -; j_gene: TRBJ1-6; d_gene: -; CDR3aa: CASSLSGMTSPLHF; CDR3nt: TGCGCCAGCAGCTTGTCAGGGATGACTTCACCCCTCCACTTT
v_gene: TRBV18; abundance: -; j_gene: TRBJ1-3; d_gene: -; CDR3aa: CASSPPTGDSGNTIYF; CDR3nt: TGTGCCAGCTCACCACCGACAGGCGACTCTGGAAACACCATATATTTT
v_gene: TRBV28; abundance: -; j_gene: TRBJ2-1; d_gene: TRBD2; CDR3aa: CASSFSGLAGTNEQFF; CDR3nt: TGTGCCAGCAGTTTCTCGGGACTAGCGGGCACTAATGAGCAGTTCTTC
v_gene: TRBV30; abundance: once; j_gene: TRBJ1-3; d_gene: -; CDR3aa: CAWRDFQGRKYF; CDR3nt: TGTGCCTGGAGGGATTTCCAGGGAAGAAAGTATTTT
v_gene: TRBV9; abundance: -; j_gene: TRBJ2-3; d_gene: TRBD2; CDR3aa: CASSYGLALSTDTQYF; CDR3nt: TGTGCCAGCAGCTATGGACTAGCGCTTAGCACAGATACGCAGTATTTT
v_gene: TRBV18; abundance: -; j_gene: TRBJ1-1; d_gene: -; CDR3aa: CASSPNDRILNTEAFF; CDR3nt: TGTGCCAGCTCACCAAATGACAGGATCCTGAACACTGAAGCTTTCTTT
v_gene: TRBV2; abundance: -; j_gene: TRBJ1-6; d_gene: -; CDR3aa: CASSEGAGVYWPLHF; CDR3nt: TGTGCCAGCAGTGAAGGGGCCGGGGTCTATTGGCCCCTCCACTTT
v_gene: TRBV11-3; abundance: -; j_gene: TRBJ2-7; d_gene: -; CDR3aa: CASSFTGIGEQYF; CDR3nt: TGTGCCAGCAGCTTCACAGGGATAGGCGAGCAGTACTTC
v_gene: TRBV7-7; abundance: -; j_gene: TRBJ2-1; d_gene: -; CDR3aa: CASSLASVTSGEQFF; CDR3nt: TGTGCTAGCAGCTTAGCGAGCGTCACGAGCGGAGAGCAGTTCTTC
v_gene: TRBV5-1; abundance: -; j_gene: TRBJ2-3; d_gene: -; CDR3aa: CASSFGGGDTQYF; CDR3nt: TGCGCCAGCAGCTTTGGGGGCGGGGATACGCAGTATTTT
v_gene: TRBV7-8; abundance: once; j_gene: TRBJ2-7; d_gene: -; CDR3aa: CASSLSSKHEQYF; CDR3nt: TGTGCCAGCAGCTTATCAAGTAAGCACGAGCAGTACTTC
v_gene: TRBV11-3; abundance: -; j_gene: TRBJ1-4; d_gene: -; CDR3aa: CASSLQEGGDEKLFF; CDR3nt: TGTGCCAGCAGCTTACAAGAAGGGGGAGATGAAAAACTGTTTTTT
v_gene: TRBV11-3; abundance: -; j_gene: TRBJ2-3; d_gene: -; CDR3aa: CASSWGDPQHTQYF; CDR3nt: TGTGCCAGCAGCTGGGGGGACCCCCAACATACGCAGTATTTT
v_gene: TRBV2; abundance: -; j_gene: TRBJ2-7; d_gene: -; CDR3aa: CASTLSYEQYF; CDR3nt: TGTGCCAGCACCCTCTCCTACGAGCAGTACTTC
v_gene: TRBV13; abundance: -; j_gene: TRBJ2-2; d_gene: -; CDR3aa: CASSLPYGGPGAGELFF; CDR3nt: TGTGCCAGCAGCTTACCGTATGGCGGGCCTGGGGCCGGGGAGCTGTTTTTT
v_gene: TRBV4-1; abundance: -; j_gene: TRBJ1-2; d_gene: TRBD1; CDR3aa: CASSQGETGNGYTF; CDR3nt: TGCGCCAGCAGCCAAGGGGAGACAGGGAATGGCTACACCTTC
v_gene: TRBV7-9; abundance: -; j_gene: TRBJ2-7; d_gene: TRBD2; CDR3aa: CASSSAASWTSGLYEQYF; CDR3nt: TGTGCCAGCAGCTCTGCTGCTAGCTGGACTAGCGGACTCTACGAGCAGTACTTC
v_gene: TRBV28; abundance: -; j_gene: TRBJ2-1; d_gene: TRBD2; CDR3aa: CASLGTSGRTYNEQFF; CDR3nt: TGTGCCAGCCTTGGGACTAGCGGGAGGACCTACAATGAGCAGTTCTTC
v_gene: TRBV11-2; abundance: once; j_gene: TRBJ2-7; d_gene: TRBD2; CDR3aa: CASSSLAGKNEQYF; CDR3nt: TGTGCCAGCAGCTCACTAGCGGGGAAAAACGAGCAGTACTTC
v_gene: TRBV6-5; abundance: -; j_gene: TRBJ1-1; d_gene: TRBD1; CDR3aa: CASSESGQDGAFF; CDR3nt: TGTGCCAGCAGTGAATCCGGACAGGATGGAGCTTTCTTT
v_gene: TRBV30; abundance: -; j_gene: TRBJ2-1; d_gene: TRBD1; CDR3aa: CAWDRGEWNEQFF; CDR3nt: TGTGCCTGGGACAGGGGTGAGTGGAATGAGCAGTTCTTC
v_gene: TRBV6-1; abundance: -; j_gene: TRBJ1-1; d_gene: -; CDR3aa: CATRRTLNTEAFF; CDR3nt: TGTGCCACTCGTAGGACTTTGAACACTGAAGCTTTCTTT